This T cell receptor (beta chain) was documented in a study of post-analysis software for immune sequencing data. Study in general: Included among the disease courses, which were recorded for the cohort, were relapsing-remitting, secondary progressive and progressive-relapsing multiple sclerosis.

The study, taken as a whole, reports: In patients, five or six TRBV segments were more frequent than in controls, with TRBV5-6, TRBV5-1 and TRBV20-1 among them. Controls significantly exceeded multiple sclerosis patients in normalized Chao1 diversity.

Of note for this clonotype: What it recognizes is unknown.

Libraries were made from TCR beta cDNA, and they carried unique molecular identifiers. TCRdb itself ran the PCR reads through MiXCR, one entry per CDR3 protein. The table lists about 540,000 distinct CDR3 sequences, around 36% of them singletons, with less than 6% in the top ten. Germline V gives CDR1 MNHEY, CDR2 SMNVEV (reference sequence). With V trimmed by 5 bases and J by 5 bases, 13 bases remained unmatched. The CDR3 extends over 17 amino acids. Material: blood. The source of this sequence is a girl between 2 and 17 years old with multiple sclerosis. The chain combines TRBV27 with TRBJ2-1; TRBD1 aligns across 9 bases. In DNA, the CDR3 is TGTGCCAGCAGTCGAGCCCTTAGACAGGGGGTTAACAATGAGCAGTTCTTC. Translated: CASSRALRQGVNNEQFF.